This is a list of T cell receptor beta chains from one sample in a study of glioma-infiltrating T cells after dendritic cell vaccination. Clones were read by immunoSEQ multiplex PCR, and TCRdb kept only the in-frame ones, dropping some. The sample holds about 82,000 clones, about 87% seen once. Material: blood, obtained before dendritic cell vaccination. The receptor source for this set is a human donor with glioblastoma. Each CDR3 is given with its conserved first and last residue. Each record gives: D gene, V gene, clone size, CDR3 length, J gene, CDR3 DNA, CDR3 protein. A D gene is named only where the DNA matches it firmly. Rows give clone size only sometimes, using once, few, many, or a class for an expanded clone.

d_gene: .
v_gene: TRBV4-1
abundance: .
len: 14
j_gene: TRBJ1-5
CDR3nt: TGCGCCAGCAGCCAAGAGGGGTACGGAGGTGCCCAGCATTTT
CDR3aa: CASSQEGYGGAQHF

d_gene: .
v_gene: TRBV27
abundance: .
len: 14
j_gene: TRBJ1-2
CDR3nt: TGTGCCAACAGTTTATCGAGAGGGAGATATGGCTACACCTTC
CDR3aa: CANSLSRGRYGYTF

d_gene: .
v_gene: TRBV9
abundance: .
len: 14
j_gene: TRBJ2-5
CDR3nt: TGTGCCAGCAGCGTAGGCGGCAGGGAAGAGACCCAGTACTTC
CDR3aa: CASSVGGREETQYF

d_gene: TRBD2
v_gene: TRBV5-1
abundance: .
len: 15
j_gene: TRBJ2-1
CDR3nt: TGCGCCAGCAGCTTGGAGGTATCCAGCGGGGGGGTTCCGTTCTTC
CDR3aa: CASSLEVSSGGVPFF

d_gene: .
v_gene: TRBV14
abundance: .
len: 19
j_gene: TRBJ2-2
CDR3nt: TGTGCCAGCAGCCGAACGGGGGAGGCGACCCAGAAAAACACCGGGGAGCTGTTTTTT
CDR3aa: CASSRTGEATQKNTGELFF

d_gene: .
v_gene: TRBV6-6
abundance: .
len: 14
j_gene: TRBJ1-2
CDR3nt: TGTGCCAGCAGTTACATACAGGGCGACTATGGCTACACCTTC
CDR3aa: CASSYIQGDYGYTF

d_gene: .
v_gene: TRBV27
abundance: .
len: 12
j_gene: TRBJ1-2
CDR3nt: TGTGCCAGCAGCACGGGGGGGGGTAGCTACACCTTC
CDR3aa: CASSTGGGSYTF

d_gene: .
v_gene: TRBV2
abundance: .
len: 13
j_gene: TRBJ1-1
CDR3nt: TGTGCCAGCACCCGAGATCTGAACACTGAAGCTTTCTTT
CDR3aa: CASTRDLNTEAFF

d_gene: TRBD1
v_gene: TRBV7-9
abundance: .
len: 15
j_gene: TRBJ2-7
CDR3nt: TGTGCCAGCAGCGCCGGGACAGCGATATCCTACGAGCAGTACTTC
CDR3aa: CASSAGTAISYEQYF

d_gene: TRBD1
v_gene: TRBV2
abundance: .
len: 14
j_gene: TRBJ2-2
CDR3nt: TGTGCCAGCACCCCGACAGGGCTAGCCGGGGAGCTGTTTTTT
CDR3aa: CASTPTGLAGELFF

d_gene: .
v_gene: TRBV30
abundance: .
len: 14
j_gene: TRBJ2-5
CDR3nt: TGTGCCTGGAGTGGCCGGGAGAGACGGGAGACCCAGTACTTC
CDR3aa: CAWSGRERRETQYF

d_gene: TRBD1
v_gene: TRBV19
abundance: .
len: 14
j_gene: TRBJ1-6
CDR3nt: TGTGCCAGTAGTATAGACAGGGGGCGTTCCCCCCTCCACTTT
CDR3aa: CASSIDRGRSPLHF

d_gene: .
v_gene: TRBV21-1
abundance: .
len: 23
j_gene: TRBJ1-2
CDR3nt: TGTGCCAGCAGCAAAGGGGACAGGGGACTTTCCTATGGCTACACCTCACCGGCGGATGGCTACACCTTC
CDR3aa: CASSKGDRGLSYGYTSPADGYTF

d_gene: TRBD2
v_gene: TRBV4-2
abundance: .
len: 16
j_gene: TRBJ2-1
CDR3nt: TGTGCCAGCAGCCAAGAGGGCGGGAGCTCCTACAATGAGCAGTTCTTC
CDR3aa: CASSQEGGSSYNEQFF

d_gene: TRBD1
v_gene: TRBV30
abundance: .
len: 14
j_gene: TRBJ2-3
CDR3nt: TGTGCCTGGAGTGAGGGACAGTCGATCGGTACGCAGTATTTT
CDR3aa: CAWSEGQSIGTQYF

d_gene: .
v_gene: TRBV4-1
abundance: .
len: 15
j_gene: TRBJ1-6
CDR3nt: TGCGCCAGCAGCCAGTTCTCGCAGGAAAATTCCCCCCTCCACTTT
CDR3aa: CASSQFSQENSPLHF

d_gene: .
v_gene: TRBV7-9
abundance: once
len: 14
j_gene: TRBJ2-2
CDR3nt: TGTGCCAGCAGCAAGACACGAAACACCGGGGAGCTGTTTTTT
CDR3aa: CASSKTRNTGELFF

d_gene: TRBD1
v_gene: TRBV6-1
abundance: .
len: 17
j_gene: TRBJ1-2
CDR3nt: TGTGCCAGCAGTGTGACCAACCGGGACAGGGACTCCTATGGCTACACCTTC
CDR3aa: CASSVTNRDRDSYGYTF

d_gene: .
v_gene: TRBV27
abundance: .
len: 17
j_gene: TRBJ2-1
CDR3nt: TGTGCCAGCAGTCCCCTGCCTAGGGAGAGCTCCTACAATGAGCAGTTCTTC
CDR3aa: CASSPLPRESSYNEQFF

d_gene: .
v_gene: TRBV7-9
abundance: .
len: 12
j_gene: TRBJ1-1
CDR3nt: TGTGCCAGCAGCCCTTTGAACACTGAAGCTTTCTTT
CDR3aa: CASSPLNTEAFF

d_gene: TRBD1
v_gene: TRBV18
abundance: .
len: 14
j_gene: TRBJ1-1
CDR3nt: TGTGCCAGCTCACAGGACAGGGATGGAACTGAAGCTTTCTTT
CDR3aa: CASSQDRDGTEAFF

d_gene: TRBD2
v_gene: TRBV4-1
abundance: .
len: 16
j_gene: TRBJ2-3
CDR3nt: TGCGCCAGCAGCCAAGGGGGACTAGTTGGAACAGATACGCAGTATTTT
CDR3aa: CASSQGGLVGTDTQYF

d_gene: .
v_gene: TRBV5-6
abundance: .
len: 15
j_gene: TRBJ2-3
CDR3nt: TGTGCCAGCAGCTTGGTAGGAACAGCTCAGGGTCCGCAGTATTTT
CDR3aa: CASSLVGTAQGPQYF

d_gene: TRBD2
v_gene: TRBV10-3
abundance: .
len: 15
j_gene: TRBJ2-1
CDR3nt: TGTGCCATCAGTGAGGGGACTAGCGGGAGTAATGAGCAGTTCTTC
CDR3aa: CAISEGTSGSNEQFF

d_gene: TRBD2
v_gene: TRBV2
abundance: few
len: 15
j_gene: TRBJ2-1
CDR3nt: TGTGCCAGCACGACCGGGACTAGGGCCTACAATGAGCAGTTCTTC
CDR3aa: CASTTGTRAYNEQFF

d_gene: .
v_gene: TRBV25-1
abundance: .
len: 15
j_gene: TRBJ2-1
CDR3nt: TGTGCCAGCACAGTGGGGGGTTTTTCGGTCAATGAGCAGTTCTTC
CDR3aa: CASTVGGFSVNEQFF

d_gene: .
v_gene: TRBV6-5
abundance: .
len: 15
j_gene: TRBJ1-5
CDR3nt: TGTGCCAGCAGGTCAGGCCAGGGGTACAATCAGCCCCAGCATTTT
CDR3aa: CASRSGQGYNQPQHF

d_gene: TRBD1
v_gene: TRBV30
abundance: .
len: 12
j_gene: TRBJ1-6
CDR3nt: TGTGCCTGGAATGACAGGGTTTCACCCCTCCACTTT
CDR3aa: CAWNDRVSPLHF